This T cell receptor beta chain was obtained from a study of metastatic and nonmetastatic thyroid tumors. Study as a whole: Malignant thyroid and benign thyroid patients provided blood and tumor or nodule tissue whose repertoires were compared.

Original methodology: Construction of a distant-metastasis classifier for papillary thyroid cancer relied on CDR3 differences across clinicopathological groups. MiXCR reprocessed the PCR reads for TCRdb. V and J calls and clone size were set by TCRdb, not the authors. Of approximately 16,000 clones in the sample, approximately 12% were seen once. No patient received treatment before thyroid surgery. CDR3 length: 17 residues. After removal of 3 bases from V and 3 bases from J, the junction contained 11 bases not matched to a gene. Germline values: CDR1 LNHDA, CDR2 SQIVND (reference sequence). Overall study findings and caveats: TCR beta diversity was reportedly significantly higher in malignant thyroid tumors than benign nodules, in blood and tumor.

This clone was recorded at least ten times. Antigen: not known. The sample taken for sequencing was tumor tissue. The TCR comes from a female donor with papillary thyroid cancer or a benign thyroid nodule (not recorded which). Some clones in this sample may be carry-over from other donors' samples. The chain couples TRBV19 to TRBJ2-7; 10 bases line up with TRBD2. Here the CDR3 reads CASSIGSGRPGVYEQYF. In DNA form, the CDR3 reads TGTGCCAGTAGTATTGGTAGCGGGAGGCCAGGGGTCTACGAGCAGTACTTC.